A selection of T cell receptor beta chains follows, all from one sample in a study of blood T cell repertoires in COVID-19. Produced via immunoSEQ multiplex PCR; TCRdb's table is partial and in-frame only. The table includes about 210,000 clones, 65% to 90% detected once. The sequenced sample was peripheral blood. Receptors were obtained from a man aged 50 or older with COVID-19, enrolled during active disease. The CDR3 runs from the conserved cysteine through the conserved F or W. Fields, in order: clone size, D gene, J gene, V gene, CDR3 protein, CDR3 DNA. The D gene is left open where the match is weak. Expanded clones are given a class, and other clones once, few, many or no size at all.

>.|.|TRBJ1-1|TRBV15
CATAGALNTEAFF
TGTGCCACCGCAGGGGCCCTTAACACTGAAGCTTTCTTT
>.|.|TRBJ1-1|TRBV5-1
CASSLDFGTGNTEAFF
TGCGCCAGCAGCTTGGACTTCGGCACAGGAAACACTGAAGCTTTCTTT
>.|TRBD1|TRBJ2-5|TRBV6-1
CASSEAGGAAGTQYF
TGTGCCAGCAGTGAAGCAGGGGGCGCGGCGGGGACCCAGTACTTC
>.|.|TRBJ2-4|TRBV13
CASSSGLAKNIQYF
TGTGCCAGCAGCTCCGGTTTAGCCAAAAACATTCAGTACTTC
>.|.|TRBJ1-2|TRBV7-2
CASSLEWIGRGGGYTF
TGTGCCAGCAGCTTAGAGTGGATCGGTAGGGGTGGTGGCTACACCTTC
>.|.|TRBJ1-6|TRBV4-3
CASSQETGSSYNSPLHF
TGCGCCAGCAGCCAAGAAACAGGGAGCTCCTATAATTCACCCCTCCACTTT
>.|.|TRBJ2-6|TRBV7-6
CASSRDTGSGGANVLTF
TGTGCCAGCAGCCGCGACACCGGTAGTGGTGGGGCCAACGTCCTGACTTTC
>.|TRBD1|TRBJ2-3|TRBV29-1
CSVERRTGRVTDTQYF
TGCAGCGTTGAAAGAAGGACAGGTCGTGTAACAGATACGCAGTATTTT
>.|.|TRBJ2-7|TRBV5-1
CASSVTGEQYF
TGCGCCAGCAGCGTGACCGGGGAGCAGTACTTC
>.|.|TRBJ1-2|TRBV5-1
CASSLGTGNSNYGYTF
TGCGCCAGCAGCTTGGGCACAGGGAACTCTAACTATGGCTACACCTTC
>once|.|TRBJ2-3|TRBV2
CASSEAGRTTDTQYF
TGTGCCAGCAGTGAAGCGGGGCGAACCACAGATACGCAGTATTTT
>.|TRBD1|TRBJ2-7|TRBV5-1
CASSSESGTAYEQYF
TGCGCCAGCAGCTCGGAATCCGGGACAGCCTACGAGCAGTACTTC
>once|TRBD1|TRBJ2-1|TRBV24-1
CATSDLQVDRDSYNEQFF
TGTGCCACCAGTGATTTGCAGGTGGACAGGGACTCCTACAATGAGCAGTTCTTC
>.|.|TRBJ1-1|TRBV21-1
CASSRWSLSTEAFF
TGTGCCAGCAGCAGATGGAGTTTGAGCACTGAAGCTTTCTTT
>.|.|TRBJ2-3|TRBV10-3
CAISGTRGVSSRDTQYF
TGTGCCATCAGTGGGACTCGCGGCGTGTCATCCCGAGATACGCAGTATTTT
>.|TRBD1|TRBJ1-1|TRBV11-2
CASRRSRTGVNTEAFF
TGTGCCAGCAGACGATCCCGGACAGGGGTGAACACTGAAGCTTTCTTT
>.|TRBD1|TRBJ2-1|TRBV4-3
CASSQEPGQGAHEQFF
TGCGCCAGCAGCCAAGAACCGGGACAGGGGGCCCATGAGCAGTTCTTC
>.|.|TRBJ2-1|TRBV29-1
CSAVRPGGSSYNEQFF
TGCAGCGCGGTGCGTCCCGGGGGTAGCTCCTACAATGAGCAGTTCTTC